These 10 T cell receptor beta chains were all obtained from the same sample, sequenced in a study of long-term antiretroviral therapy in people with HIV. Survey level was the resolution at which the v3.0 immunoSEQ assay ran. Assay: immunoSEQ multiplex PCR; the TCRdb copy retains only in-frame clones and omits some. The profile covers around 29,000 clones, with over 90% appearing a single time and approximately 2.8% taken by the ten largest. The input for sequencing was unsorted PBMCs, taken 5.3 years after starting antiretroviral therapy. Source of these receptors: a man between 50 and 59 years old with HIV.

The V gene is TRBV30, the J gene TRBJ2-2; no reliable D call. The CDR3 has 13 residues. The V and J ends lost 2 bases and 6 bases respectively, with 10 bases between them. CDR1 and CDR2 from the germline V gene are GTSNPN and SVGIG (reference sequence). As DNA, the CDR3 is TGTGCCTGGAGTACCTCATCGGCCGGGGAGCTGTTTTTT. Translating it yields CAWSTSSAGELFF.

In nucleotides, the CDR3 is TGTGCCAGCAGACAACAGGGGGCGAGCAATCAGCCCCAGCATTTT. Translating gives CASRQQGASNQPQHF. The chain combines TRBV27 with TRBJ1-5, with TRBD1 matching over 9 bases. CDR1 is MNHEY and CDR2 is SMNVEV in the germline V gene (reference sequence). The V gene end was trimmed by 6 bases and the J gene end by 1 base; junction bases not matched to a gene: 4. The CDR3 is 15 amino acids.

The chain uses TRBV28 and TRBJ2-7; a possible D gene is TRBD2 (5 bases). The CDR3 length is 16 residues. CDR1 and CDR2 from the germline V gene are MDHEN and SYDVKM. Trimming took 1 base from V and 0 from J, leaving 13 bases between them. This CDR3 reads CASSLSGFGDSYEQYF. CDR3 DNA: TGTGCCAGCAGTTTATCCGGTTTCGGGGACTCCTACGAGCAGTACTTC.

The rearrangement links TRBV5-1 to TRBJ2-1, with 7 bases identical to TRBD1. Germline lookup yields CDR1 SGHRS and CDR2 YFSETQ. The CDR3 is 15 residues long. J was trimmed by 3 bases and V by 3 bases; bases with no gene match: 6. The CDR3 sequence: CASSSRRGNYNEQFF. The CDR3 DNA sequence: TGCGCCAGCAGCTCTCGCAGGGGGAACTACAATGAGCAGTTCTTC.

The chain combines TRBV2 with TRBJ1-5; TRBD1 aligns across 9 bases. This CDR3 is built from 14 residues. The germline V gene encodes CDR1 SNHLY and CDR2 FYNNEI. J lost 7 bases, V lost 7 bases, and 8 bases had no gene match. The CDR3 reads CASNLQGAKQPQHF. CDR3 in DNA: TGTGCCAGCAATCTACAGGGGGCGAAGCAGCCCCAGCATTTT.

V gene TRBV5-8 combines with J gene TRBJ2-3; 7 bases line up with TRBD2. Germline V gene sequence: CDR1 SGHTS, CDR2 YDEGEE. This CDR3 spans 14 amino acids. The trim removed 7 bases at V and 5 bases at J, leaving 10 bases unmatched. The CDR3 DNA is TGTGCCAGCCCCTACGGGGGGATGTTAGATACGCAGTATTTT. It yields the protein CASPYGGMLDTQYF.

The V gene is TRBV9, the J gene TRBJ2-2; 7 positions match TRBD1. The CDR3 is 16 amino acids. The V gene's germline CDR1 is SGDLS and CDR2 YYNGEE. V dropped 0 bases and J dropped 4; count of bases not matched to a gene: 6. The CDR3 is CASSVGKGAGTGELFF. The CDR3, as DNA: TGTGCCAGCAGCGTAGGCAAGGGGGCCGGCACCGGGGAGCTGTTTTTT.

This sequence joins TRBV5-4 and TRBJ2-2; weak D call: TRBD1 (6 bases). Per the germline V gene, CDR1 is SGHNT and CDR2 is YYREEE (reference sequence). Trimming removed 4 bases from V and 1 base from J, with 14 bases in between. This CDR3 contains 16 residues. The CDR3 protein is CASSPDGQQNTGELFF. The CDR3 DNA sequence: TGTGCCAGCAGCCCGGACGGACAGCAGAACACCGGGGAGCTGTTTTTT.

The rearrangement uses TRBV27 and TRBJ2-2; no definite D call. V lost 6 bases and J lost 2, with 10 bases in between. Germline V gene lookup returns CDR1 MNHEY and CDR2 SMNVEV (reference sequence). The CDR3 is 14 amino acids. In nucleotides, the CDR3 is TGTGCCAGCAGACGAGACGGTAACACCGGGGAGCTGTTTTTT. This gives the protein CASRRDGNTGELFF.

The chain uses TRBV9 and TRBJ2-7, with D uncertain. The germline V gene encodes CDR1 SGDLS and CDR2 YYNGEE. The CDR3 loop spans 14 amino acids. The V end was cut by 0 bases, the J end by 3 bases, with 10 bases between. The DNA for the CDR3 is TGTGCCAGCAGCGTAGGTGAAGAACTCTACGAGCAGTACTTC. It yields the protein CASSVGEELYEQYF.